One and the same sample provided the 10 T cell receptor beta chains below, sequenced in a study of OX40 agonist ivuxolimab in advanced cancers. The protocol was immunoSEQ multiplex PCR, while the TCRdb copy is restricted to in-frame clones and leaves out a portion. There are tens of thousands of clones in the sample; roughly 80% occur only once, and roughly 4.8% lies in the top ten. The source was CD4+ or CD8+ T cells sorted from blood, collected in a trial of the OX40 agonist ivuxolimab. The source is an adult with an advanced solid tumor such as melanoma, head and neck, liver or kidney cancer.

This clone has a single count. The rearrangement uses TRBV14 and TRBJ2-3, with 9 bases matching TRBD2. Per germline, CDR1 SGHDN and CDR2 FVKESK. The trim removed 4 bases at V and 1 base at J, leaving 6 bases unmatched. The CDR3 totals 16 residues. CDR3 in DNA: TGTGCCAGCAGCCCCTCTGCGGGGGGGGGCACAGATACGCAGTATTTT. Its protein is CASSPSAGGGTDTQYF.

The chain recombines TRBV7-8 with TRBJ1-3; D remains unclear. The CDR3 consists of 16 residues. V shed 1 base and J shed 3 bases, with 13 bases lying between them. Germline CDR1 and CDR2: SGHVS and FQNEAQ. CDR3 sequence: CASSLVRRAVGNTIYF. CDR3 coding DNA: TGTGCCAGCAGCTTAGTGAGGAGGGCCGTTGGAAACACCATATATTTT.

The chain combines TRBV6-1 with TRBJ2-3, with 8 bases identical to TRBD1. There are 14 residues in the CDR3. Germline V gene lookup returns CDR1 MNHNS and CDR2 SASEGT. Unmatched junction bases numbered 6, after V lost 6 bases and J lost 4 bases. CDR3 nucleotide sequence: TGTGCCAGCAGAGGACAGGGACCCGCAGATACGCAGTATTTT. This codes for CASRGQGPADTQYF.

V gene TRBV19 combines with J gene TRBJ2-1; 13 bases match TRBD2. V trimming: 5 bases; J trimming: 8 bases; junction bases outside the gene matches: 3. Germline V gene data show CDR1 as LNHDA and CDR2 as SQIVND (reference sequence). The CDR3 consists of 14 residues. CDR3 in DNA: TGTGCCAGTAGTTTCGGACTAGCGGGAGATGAGCAGTTCTTC. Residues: CASSFGLAGDEQFF.

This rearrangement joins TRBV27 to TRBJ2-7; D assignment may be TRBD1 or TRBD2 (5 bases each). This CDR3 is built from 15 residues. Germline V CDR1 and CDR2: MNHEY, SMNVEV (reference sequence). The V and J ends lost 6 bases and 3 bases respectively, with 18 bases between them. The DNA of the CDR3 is TGTGCCAGCAGCAGAAGCCGGGACCCATTCTACGAGCAGTACTTC. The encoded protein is CASSRSRDPFYEQYF.

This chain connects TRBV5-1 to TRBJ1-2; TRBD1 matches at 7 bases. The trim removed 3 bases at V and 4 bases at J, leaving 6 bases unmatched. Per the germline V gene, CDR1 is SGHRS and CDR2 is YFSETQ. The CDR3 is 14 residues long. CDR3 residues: CASSWGDRFYGYTF. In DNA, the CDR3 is TGCGCCAGCAGCTGGGGGGACAGATTCTATGGCTACACCTTC.

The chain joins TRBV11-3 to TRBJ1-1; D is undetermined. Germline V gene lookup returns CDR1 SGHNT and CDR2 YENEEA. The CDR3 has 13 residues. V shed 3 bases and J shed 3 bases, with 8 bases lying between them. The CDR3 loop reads CASSFGEYTEAFF. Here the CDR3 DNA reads TGTGCCAGCAGCTTCGGGGAATACACTGAAGCTTTCTTT.

The CDR3 loop reads CASSLGRGSVVGYTF. CDR3 bases: TGTGCCAGCAGCTTAGGCAGGGGAAGTGTGGTGGGCTACACCTTC. The J gene is TRBJ1-2, the V gene TRBV13; TRBD1 is a possible D gene (6 bases). V was pared by 0 bases and J by 8 bases, with 16 bases between. The CDR3 totals 15 residues. Per germline, CDR1 PRHDT and CDR2 FYEKMQ (reference sequence).

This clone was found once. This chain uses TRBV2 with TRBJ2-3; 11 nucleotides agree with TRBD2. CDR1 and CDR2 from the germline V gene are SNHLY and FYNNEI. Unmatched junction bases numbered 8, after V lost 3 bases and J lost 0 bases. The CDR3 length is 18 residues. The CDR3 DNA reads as TGTGCCAGCAGTGATCTAGCGGGGGGCTATAGAAGCACAGATACGCAGTATTTT. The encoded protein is CASSDLAGGYRSTDTQYF.

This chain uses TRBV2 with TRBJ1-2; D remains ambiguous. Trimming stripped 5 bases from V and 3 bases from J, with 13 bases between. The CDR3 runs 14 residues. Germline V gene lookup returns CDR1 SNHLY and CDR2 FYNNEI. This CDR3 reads CASSRDPADYGYTF. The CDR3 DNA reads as TGTGCCAGCAGTCGCGACCCTGCCGACTATGGCTACACCTTC. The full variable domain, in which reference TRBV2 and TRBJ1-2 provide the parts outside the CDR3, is EPEVTQTPSHQVTQMGQEVILRCVPISNHLYFYWYRQILGQKVEFLVSFYNNEISEKSEIFDDQFSVERPDGSNFTLKIRSTKLEDSAMYFCASSRDPADYGYTFGSGTRLTVV.